Included here is one T cell receptor (beta chain) sequence, with context. The germline V gene has CDR1 SGHDT and CDR2 YYEEEE. V lost 2 bases and J lost 4; bases outside the gene matches: 3. CDR3 length: 15 amino acids. These data belong to a study of shared T cell receptors in the human thymus. Assay: immunoSEQ multiplex PCR; the TCRdb copy retains only in-frame clones and omits some. Of about 540,000 clones listed, 75% to 80% are singletons. These data also formed part of another study, on human thymus T cells. That study reports: The donors were infants in Finland with congenital heart defects, otherwise immunologically healthy. Apparent bias marked the V and J gene usage of thymic and blood repertoires.

This clonotype was sampled from a boy in the first two years of life with a congenital heart defect. Sequenced material: thymocytes. The rearrangement joins TRBV5-6 to TRBJ2-2, with TRBD1 matching 9 bases. The CDR3 DNA reads TGTGCCAGCAGCTTTGGGACAGGGCTCACCGGGGAGCTGTTTTTT. As protein: CASSFGTGLTGELFF. The whole variable domain, filled in from reference TRBV5-6 and TRBJ2-2, reads DAGVTQSPTHLIKTRGQQVTLRCSPKSGHDTVSWYQQALGQGPQFIFQYYEEEERQRGNFPDRFSGHQFPNYSSELNVNALLLGDSALYLCASSFGTGLTGELFFGEGSRLTVL.